The subject of this entry is one TCR beta chain. The data stem from a study of blood T cell repertoires in COVID-19. CDR1 and CDR2 from the germline V gene are SGHRS and YFSETQ. V gave up 9 bases and J gave up 4 bases, with 17 bases separating them. The CDR3 has 14 amino acids. Clones were read by immunoSEQ multiplex PCR, and TCRdb kept only the in-frame ones, dropping some. Counted here are roughly 200,000 clones, roughly 85% occurring once; the ten biggest clones make up approximately 5%. This chain connects TRBV5-1 to TRBJ2-1; perhaps TRBD1 as D (6 bases). This clonotype was obtained from a woman of 80 years or more with acute or convalescent COVID-19. Specimen: peripheral blood. The CDR3, as DNA: TGCGCCACCAGTAAAGGGGGACAATACAATGAGCAGTTCTTC. As protein: CATSKGGQYNEQFF.